Listed below are T cell receptor beta chains from one sample, sequenced in a study of cytomegalovirus exposure and HLA in healthy donors. The repertoire was sequenced with immunoSEQ multiplex PCR; TCRdb's copy has only in-frame clones and lacks some. Here the sample spans under 200,000 clones, almost 85% being singletons. The sequenced material came from PBMCs. These receptors were taken from a woman aged 45-59 years in good health and CMV-seronegative. The CDR3 runs from the conserved cysteine through the conserved F or W. Each record gives: D gene, clone size, J gene, V gene, CDR3 protein, CDR3 DNA. D genes are given only for firm matches. Clone size is stated in some rows and not others, as once, few, many or a class when expanded.

D: TRBD2
size: NA
J: TRBJ2-7
V: TRBV5-1
CDR3: CASSLVAGTYSYEQYF
DNA: TGCGCCAGCAGCTTGGTAGCGGGAACGTACTCCTACGAGCAGTACTTC

D: TRBD1
size: NA
J: TRBJ2-5
V: TRBV7-9
CDR3: CASSSGTGGGAGETQYF
DNA: TGTGCCAGCAGCTCCGGGACAGGGGGCGGGGCGGGAGAGACCCAGTACTTC

D: TRBD2
size: NA
J: TRBJ2-1
V: TRBV7-8
CDR3: CASSLGTSGLNEQFF
DNA: TGTGCCAGCAGCTTGGGGACTAGCGGCCTCAATGAGCAGTTCTTC

D: TRBD2
size: NA
J: TRBJ2-1
V: TRBV7-7
CDR3: CASSSGLVENEQFF
DNA: TGTGCCAGCAGTTCCGGACTAGTCGAGAATGAGCAGTTCTTC

D: NA
size: NA
J: TRBJ2-5
V: TRBV15
CDR3: CATSIGGEQETQYF
DNA: TGTGCCACCAGCATCGGTGGTGAGCAAGAGACCCAGTACTTC

D: TRBD2
size: NA
J: TRBJ2-2
V: TRBV11-2
CDR3: CASSLDRLAGVNTGELFF
DNA: TGTGCCAGCAGCTTAGATCGCCTAGCGGGAGTTAATACCGGGGAGCTGTTTTTT

D: NA
size: NA
J: TRBJ2-5
V: TRBV25-1
CDR3: CASSDGAGRDRGQETQYF
DNA: TGTGCCAGCAGTGATGGGGCGGGGAGAGATCGGGGCCAAGAGACCCAGTACTTC

D: TRBD2
size: NA
J: TRBJ2-7
V: TRBV18
CDR3: CASSLGLAEAYEQYF
DNA: TGTGCCAGCTCTCTGGGACTAGCGGAAGCCTACGAGCAGTACTTC

D: TRBD2
size: NA
J: TRBJ2-1
V: TRBV9
CDR3: CASSVETGTSGYNEQFF
DNA: TGTGCCAGCAGCGTAGAAACCGGGACTAGCGGATACAATGAGCAGTTCTTC

D: TRBD2
size: NA
J: TRBJ2-3
V: TRBV9
CDR3: CASSVATSGGVTDTQYF
DNA: TGTGCCAGCAGCGTAGCTACTAGCGGGGGTGTCACAGATACGCAGTATTTT

D: NA
size: NA
J: TRBJ2-1
V: TRBV5-4
CDR3: CASSLGLSVAYNEQFF
DNA: TGTGCCAGCAGCTTGGGTCTTAGCGTAGCCTACAATGAGCAGTTCTTC

D: TRBD2
size: once
J: TRBJ2-1
V: TRBV5-1
CDR3: CASSFATSGTYNEQFF
DNA: TGCGCCAGCAGCTTTGCGACTAGCGGTACCTACAATGAGCAGTTCTTC

D: NA
size: NA
J: TRBJ2-5
V: TRBV7-2
CDR3: CASSPFQETQYF
DNA: TGTGCCAGCAGCCCCTTCCAAGAGACCCAGTACTTC

D: TRBD1
size: NA
J: TRBJ2-3
V: TRBV18
CDR3: CASSLFSGTVANTQYF
DNA: TGTGCCAGCTCACTATTCTCCGGGACAGTTGCGAATACGCAGTATTTT

D: TRBD1
size: NA
J: TRBJ1-4
V: TRBV4-2
CDR3: CASSQGQGARNYEKLFF
DNA: TGTGCCAGCAGCCAGGGACAGGGGGCGAGGAACTATGAAAAACTGTTTTTT

D: TRBD2
size: NA
J: TRBJ2-2
V: TRBV18
CDR3: CASSPWTSGLTGELFF
DNA: TGTGCCAGCTCACCTTGGACTAGCGGGCTAACCGGGGAGCTGTTTTTT

D: TRBD1
size: NA
J: TRBJ2-2
V: TRBV7-2
CDR3: CASSLAPRQGSTGELFF
DNA: TGTGCCAGCAGCTTAGCGCCCCGACAGGGGAGCACCGGGGAGCTGTTTTTT

D: TRBD1
size: NA
J: TRBJ2-1
V: TRBV11-2
CDR3: CASSSYRGLGLYNEQFF
DNA: TGTGCCAGCAGCTCGTACAGGGGCCTAGGGCTCTACAATGAGCAGTTCTTC

D: NA
size: NA
J: TRBJ2-6
V: TRBV18
CDR3: CASSHDRLSGANVLTF
DNA: TGTGCCAGCTCACACGACAGGCTCTCTGGGGCCAACGTCCTGACTTTC

D: TRBD1
size: NA
J: TRBJ2-7
V: TRBV5-1
CDR3: CASSPVAGQGFEQYF
DNA: TGCGCCAGCAGCCCCGTGGCGGGACAGGGATTCGAGCAGTACTTC

D: TRBD2
size: NA
J: TRBJ2-1
V: TRBV4-1
CDR3: CASRGTSRNEQFF
DNA: TGCGCCAGCAGAGGGACTAGCAGAAATGAGCAGTTCTTC

D: TRBD2
size: NA
J: TRBJ2-1
V: TRBV7-9
CDR3: CASSSGLGGQFF
DNA: TGTGCCAGCAGCTCGGGACTAGGTGGACAGTTCTTC

D: TRBD1
size: NA
J: TRBJ2-5
V: TRBV5-1
CDR3: CASSLAVRGLGETQYF
DNA: TGCGCCAGCAGCTTGGCCGTGAGGGGGCTTGGGGAGACCCAGTACTTC

D: TRBD1
size: few
J: TRBJ1-1
V: TRBV10-1
CDR3: CASRPGQGDTEAFF
DNA: TGCGCCAGCAGACCGGGACAGGGCGACACTGAAGCTTTCTTT

D: NA
size: NA
J: TRBJ2-3
V: TRBV27
CDR3: CASSLSLAPSTDTQYF
DNA: TGTGCCAGCAGTTTATCCCTAGCTCCTAGCACAGATACGCAGTATTTT

D: TRBD1
size: NA
J: TRBJ1-1
V: TRBV6-5
CDR3: CASSPDRGHGTEAFF
DNA: TGTGCCAGCAGCCCGGACAGGGGGCATGGCACTGAAGCTTTCTTT

D: NA
size: NA
J: TRBJ2-2
V: TRBV5-1
CDR3: CASSLEGSVVGGELFF
DNA: TGCGCCAGCAGCTTGGAGGGTAGCGTCGTTGGCGGGGAGCTGTTTTTT

D: NA
size: NA
J: TRBJ2-7
V: TRBV5-1
CDR3: CASSLGLGAIEQYF
DNA: TGCGCCAGCAGCTTGGGTCTGGGGGCGATCGAGCAGTACTTC

D: NA
size: NA
J: TRBJ2-1
V: TRBV5-4
CDR3: CASRSSQDSLVHEQFF
DNA: TGTGCCAGCAGATCAAGCCAGGACTCCCTGGTGCATGAGCAGTTCTTC

D: TRBD1
size: NA
J: TRBJ1-2
V: TRBV5-1
CDR3: CASSLEGQSYGYTF
DNA: TGCGCCAGCAGCTTGGAGGGACAGAGCTATGGCTACACCTTC

D: TRBD2
size: NA
J: TRBJ2-7
V: TRBV28
CDR3: CASSLLRTSGRAGEQYF
DNA: TGTGCCAGCAGTCTCCTCCGGACTAGCGGGAGGGCCGGTGAGCAGTACTTC

D: NA
size: NA
J: TRBJ2-1
V: TRBV27
CDR3: CASSLSPSSEQFF
DNA: TGTGCCAGCAGTTTATCCCCTAGCAGTGAGCAGTTCTTC